The following is a TCR beta chain sequence with its context. The sample originates from a study of control samples from healthy donors and cancer patients. There are 15 residues in the CDR3. V gave up 3 bases and J gave up 3 bases, with 15 bases separating them. Germline V lookup: CDR1 MDHEN, CDR2 SYDVKM. Clones were read by immunoSEQ multiplex PCR, and TCRdb kept only the in-frame ones, dropping some. The sample includes about 190,000 clones, 91% of them seen just once. Sequencing was performed on blood. The sequence came from a man aged 25-40 years in good health. The chain uses TRBV28 and TRBJ2-7, with a weak D call TRBD2 (5 bases). This CDR3 is CASSFWAGGGYEQYF. The CDR3 DNA is TGTGCCAGCAGTTTTTGGGCTGGCGGAGGCTACGAGCAGTACTTC.